This T cell receptor (beta chain) was captured in a study of CD8 T cells in ankylosing spondylitis. This clonotype has only a few counts. This CDR3 is 13 amino acids long. Germline CDR1 reads SGHTA; CDR2 reads FQGNSA. V dropped 5 bases and J dropped 9; count of bases not matched to a gene: 8. TCRdb ran MiXCR on the 5' RACE reads and lists one entry per CDR3 protein. The table lists 200,000 to 250,000 distinct CDR3 sequences, about 10% of them singletons. This clonotype was obtained from a male donor with ankylosing spondylitis or in good health (not recorded which). The V gene is TRBV7-2, the J gene TRBJ1-1, with 8 nucleotides matching TRBD1. The sequenced material came from blood, either unsorted or a sorted T cell fraction (not recorded which). CDR3 protein: CASSTRTGPKAFF. The DNA for the CDR3 is TGTGCCAGCAGCACACGGACAGGGCCTAAAGCTTTCTTT.